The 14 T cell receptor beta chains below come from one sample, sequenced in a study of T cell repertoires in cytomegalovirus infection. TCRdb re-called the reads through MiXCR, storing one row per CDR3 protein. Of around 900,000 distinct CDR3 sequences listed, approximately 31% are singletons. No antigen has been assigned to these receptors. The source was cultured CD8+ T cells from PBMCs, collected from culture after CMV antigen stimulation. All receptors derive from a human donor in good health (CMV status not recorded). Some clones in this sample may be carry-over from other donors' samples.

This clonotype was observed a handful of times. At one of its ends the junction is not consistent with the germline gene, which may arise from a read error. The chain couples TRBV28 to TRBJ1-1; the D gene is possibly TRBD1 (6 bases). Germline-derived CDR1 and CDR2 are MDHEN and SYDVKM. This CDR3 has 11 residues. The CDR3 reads CASSFGRGHLF. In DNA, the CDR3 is TGTGCCAGCAGTTTCGGCAGGGGACACCTCTTT.

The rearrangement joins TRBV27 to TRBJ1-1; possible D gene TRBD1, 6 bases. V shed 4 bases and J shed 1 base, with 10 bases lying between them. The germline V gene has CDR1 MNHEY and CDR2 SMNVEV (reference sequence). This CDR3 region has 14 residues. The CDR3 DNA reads TGTGCCAGCAGTTGGACAGACTCGAACACTGAAGCTTTCTTT. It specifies CASSWTDSNTEAFF.

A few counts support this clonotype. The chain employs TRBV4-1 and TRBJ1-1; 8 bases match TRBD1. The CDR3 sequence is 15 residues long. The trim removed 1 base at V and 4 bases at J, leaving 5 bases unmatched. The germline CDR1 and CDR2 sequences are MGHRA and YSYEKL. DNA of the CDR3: TGCGCCAGCAGCCAAGGCGACAGGGGCCCCACTGAAGCTTTCTTT. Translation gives CASSQGDRGPTEAFF.

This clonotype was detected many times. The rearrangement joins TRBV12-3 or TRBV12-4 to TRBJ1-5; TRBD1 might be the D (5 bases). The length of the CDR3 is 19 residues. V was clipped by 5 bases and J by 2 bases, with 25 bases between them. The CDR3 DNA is TGTGCCAGCAGTAGGGGCTCAGGGCCGGCCTGGGGGGGCAATCAGCCCCAGCATTTT. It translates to CASSRGSGPAWGGNQPQHF.

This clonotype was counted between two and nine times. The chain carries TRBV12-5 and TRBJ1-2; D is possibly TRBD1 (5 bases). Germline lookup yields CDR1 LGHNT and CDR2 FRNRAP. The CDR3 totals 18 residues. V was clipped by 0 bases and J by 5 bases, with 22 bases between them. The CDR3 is CASGLVTRRDGSLYGYTF. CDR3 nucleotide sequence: TGTGCTAGTGGTTTGGTAACCCGGCGGGACGGGTCTCTATATGGCTACACCTTC.

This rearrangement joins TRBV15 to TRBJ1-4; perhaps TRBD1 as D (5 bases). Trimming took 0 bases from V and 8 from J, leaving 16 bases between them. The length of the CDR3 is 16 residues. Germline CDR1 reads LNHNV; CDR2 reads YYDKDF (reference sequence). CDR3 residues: CATSRDNAGPLEKLFF. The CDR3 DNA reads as TGTGCCACCAGCAGAGATAATGCGGGGCCCCTGGAAAAACTGTTTTTT. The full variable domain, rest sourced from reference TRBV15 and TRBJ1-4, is DAMVIQNPRYQVTQFGKPVTLSCSQTLNHNVMYWYQQKSSQAPKLLFHYYDKDFNNEADTPDNFQSRRPNTSFCFLDIRSPGLGDTAMYLCATSRDNAGPLEKLFFGSGTQLSVL.

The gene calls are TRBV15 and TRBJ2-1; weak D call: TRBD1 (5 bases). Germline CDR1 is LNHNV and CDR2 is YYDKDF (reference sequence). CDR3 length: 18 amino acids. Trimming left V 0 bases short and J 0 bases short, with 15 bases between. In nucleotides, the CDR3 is TGTGCCACCAGCAGAGAGACGGTGGGGCGGTTCTCCTACAATGAGCAGTTCTTC. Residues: CATSRETVGRFSYNEQFF.

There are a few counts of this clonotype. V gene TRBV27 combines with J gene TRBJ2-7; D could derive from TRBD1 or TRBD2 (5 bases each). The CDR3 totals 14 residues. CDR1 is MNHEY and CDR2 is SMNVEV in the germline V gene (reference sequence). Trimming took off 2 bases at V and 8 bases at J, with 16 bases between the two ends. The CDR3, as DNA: TGTGCCAGCAGTTTAGGGACGGATGATTTGAAGCAGTACTTC. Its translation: CASSLGTDDLKQYF.

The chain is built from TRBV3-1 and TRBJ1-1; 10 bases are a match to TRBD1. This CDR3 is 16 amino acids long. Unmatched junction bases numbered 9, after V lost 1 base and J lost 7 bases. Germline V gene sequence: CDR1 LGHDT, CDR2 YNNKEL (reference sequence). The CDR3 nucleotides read TGTGCCAGCAGCCAAGCCTATCGGGACAGGGGCTATGAAGCTTTCTTT. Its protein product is CASSQAYRDRGYEAFF.

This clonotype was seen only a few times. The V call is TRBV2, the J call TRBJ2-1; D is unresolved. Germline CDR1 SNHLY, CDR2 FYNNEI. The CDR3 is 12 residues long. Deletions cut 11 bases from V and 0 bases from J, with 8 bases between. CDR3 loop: CALRGSYNEQFF. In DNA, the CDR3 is TGTGCCCTCCGAGGCTCCTACAATGAGCAGTTCTTC.

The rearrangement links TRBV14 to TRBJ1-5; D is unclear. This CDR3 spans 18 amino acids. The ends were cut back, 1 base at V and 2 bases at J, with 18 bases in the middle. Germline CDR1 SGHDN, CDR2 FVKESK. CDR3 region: CASSQGETGGLGNQPQHF. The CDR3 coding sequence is TGTGCCAGCAGCCAAGGTGAGACGGGAGGCTTGGGCAATCAGCCCCAGCATTTT. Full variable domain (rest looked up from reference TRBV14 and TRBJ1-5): EAGVTQFPSHSVIEKGQTVTLRCDPISGHDNLYWYRRVMGKEIKFLLHFVKESKQDESGMPNNRFLAERTGGTYSTLKVQPAELEDSGVYFCASSQGETGGLGNQPQHFGDGTRLSIL.

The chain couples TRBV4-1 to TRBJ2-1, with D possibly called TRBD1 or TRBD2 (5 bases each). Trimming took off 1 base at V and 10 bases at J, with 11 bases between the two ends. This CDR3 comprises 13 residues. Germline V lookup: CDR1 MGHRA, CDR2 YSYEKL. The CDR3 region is CASSQGSGDEQFF. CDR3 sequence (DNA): TGCGCCAGCAGCCAAGGATCTGGGGACGAGCAGTTCTTC.

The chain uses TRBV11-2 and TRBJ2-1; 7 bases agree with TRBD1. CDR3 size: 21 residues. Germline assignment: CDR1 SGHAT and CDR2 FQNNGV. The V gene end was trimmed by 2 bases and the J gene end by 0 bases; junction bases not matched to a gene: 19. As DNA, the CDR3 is TGTGCCAGCAGCTTATGGCTCGGGTTAAGACAGGGCTCCATCTCCTACAATGAGCAGTTCTTC. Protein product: CASSLWLGLRQGSISYNEQFF.

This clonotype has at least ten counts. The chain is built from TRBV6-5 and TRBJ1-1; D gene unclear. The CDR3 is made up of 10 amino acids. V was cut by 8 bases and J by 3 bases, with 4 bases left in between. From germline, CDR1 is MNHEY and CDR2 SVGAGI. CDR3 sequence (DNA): TGTGCCAGCGGGGACACTGAAGCTTTCTTT. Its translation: CASGDTEAFF.